This is a list of T cell receptor beta chains from one sample in a study of long-term antiretroviral therapy in people with HIV. Clones were read by immunoSEQ multiplex PCR, and TCRdb kept only the in-frame ones, dropping some. The data hold approximately 33,000 clones, with 75% to 90% observed a single time. The specimen comprised unsorted PBMCs, sampled 0.8 years before starting antiretroviral therapy. The receptor set was obtained from a man aged 18 to 30 with HIV. The CDR3 runs from the conserved cysteine through the conserved F or W. The D gene is left open where the match is weak. Not every row has a clone size; where given, it reads once, few, many or a size class.

.	TRBD2	TRBV4-2	16	TRBJ2-1	TGTGCCAGCAGCCACGCGTCGGGGGGGGCAAACAATGAGCAGTTCTTC	CASSHASGGANNEQFF
.	TRBD1	TRBV10-3	15	TRBJ2-2	TGTGCCATCAGTGTTGGACAGGGATACACCGGGGAGCTGTTTTTT	CAISVGQGYTGELFF
.	TRBD1	TRBV5-1	17	TRBJ2-1	TGCGCCAGCAGCGACGCCCTCGGGGGACAGGGGGCTGATGAGCAGTTCTTC	CASSDALGGQGADEQFF
.	.	TRBV7-7	14	TRBJ2-2	TGTGCTAGCAGCGCCATAGTCAACACCGGGGAGCTGTTTTTT	CASSAIVNTGELFF
few	TRBD1	TRBV2	19	TRBJ2-1	TGTGCCAGCAGTGAGGCGGGCCAGGGGGCTGTCAGCTCCTACAATGAGCAGTTCTTC	CASSEAGQGAVSSYNEQFF
.	TRBD1	TRBV7-8	16	TRBJ2-7	TGTGCCAGCAGCGACACAGGGACAGACAGCTCCTACGAGCAGTACTTC	CASSDTGTDSSYEQYF
few	.	TRBV10-3	16	TRBJ2-7	TGTGCCATCATTGGGGGTGGTGGTTCCATCTCCTACGAGCAGTACTTC	CAIIGGGGSISYEQYF
.	.	TRBV5-5	14	TRBJ2-7	TGTGCCAGCAGCGAACAGGCCCTCTCCTACGAGCAGTACTTC	CASSEQALSYEQYF
.	.	TRBV10-3	13	TRBJ1-2	TGTGCCACTTCGGACCTGGACCTCTATGGCTACACCTTC	CATSDLDLYGYTF
.	TRBD1	TRBV28	14	TRBJ1-5	TGTGCCAGCAGTCTGACAGGGGGTAGTCAGCCCCAGCATTTT	CASSLTGGSQPQHF
.	.	TRBV7-7	15	TRBJ2-3	TGTGCTAGCAGCCCTACCTTGGACAGCACAGATACGCAGTATTTT	CASSPTLDSTDTQYF
once	TRBD2	TRBV5-1	15	TRBJ2-1	TGCGCCAGCAGCCTGGGACTAGATCTATACAATGAGCAGTTCTTC	CASSLGLDLYNEQFF
.	TRBD1	TRBV19	16	TRBJ1-5	TGTGCCAGTAGTCCGGGACAGCCATATAGCAATCAGCCCCAGCATTTT	CASSPGQPYSNQPQHF
.	.	TRBV27	12	TRBJ2-3	TGTGCCAGCAGTTTTGGGGGTGATACGCAGTATTTT	CASSFGGDTQYF
.	TRBD1	TRBV13	14	TRBJ2-7	TGTGCCAGCAGCTCTCGACAGGGCTCCTACGAGCAGTACTTC	CASSSRQGSYEQYF
.	.	TRBV7-9	17	TRBJ1-3	TGTGCCAGCAGCTTAGTTCCGGCCGGCCTCTCTGGAAACACCATATATTTT	CASSLVPAGLSGNTIYF
.	.	TRBV7-2	15	TRBJ1-5	TGTGCCAGCAGCTTAGCGGAAGCAGGGGATCAGCCCCAGCATTTT	CASSLAEAGDQPQHF
.	TRBD2	TRBV10-3	13	TRBJ2-5	TGTGCCATCAGTTTTAGCGGGGGTGAGACCCAGTACTTC	CAISFSGGETQYF
.	.	TRBV7-2	13	TRBJ1-2	TGTGCCAGCAGCTTATCAGGCCGCTATGGCTACACCTTC	CASSLSGRYGYTF
.	.	TRBV11-2	16	TRBJ2-5	TGTGCCAGCAGCCCCACGAGCAGCGGATACCAAGAGACCCAGTACTTC	CASSPTSSGYQETQYF
.	.	TRBV14	16	TRBJ1-2	TGTGCCAGCAGCCAAACCCCGTTCCCTGCTAACTATGGCTACACCTTC	CASSQTPFPANYGYTF
.	.	TRBV6-6	12	TRBJ2-2	TGTGCCAGCACAGGAAACACCGGGGAGCTGTTTTTT	CASTGNTGELFF
.	TRBD2	TRBV4-3	15	TRBJ2-7	TGCGCCAGCAGTCCGGGACTAGCGGATATCTACGAGCAGTACTTC	CASSPGLADIYEQYF
once	.	TRBV4-3	15	TRBJ2-7	TGCGCCAGCAGCCTGGGTGCAACCTCGATTTACGAGCAGTACTTC	CASSLGATSIYEQYF
.	TRBD1	TRBV18	17	TRBJ1-6	TGTGCCAGCTCACCACGGACAGGACCGGCCCAGAATTCACCCCTCCACTTT	CASSPRTGPAQNSPLHF
.	TRBD1	TRBV5-1	15	TRBJ2-7	TGCGCCAGCAGCTTTACCGGGACAGAGCCCTACGAGCAGTACTTC	CASSFTGTEPYEQYF
.	.	TRBV5-8	14	TRBJ1-5	TGTGCCAGCAGCTATGGCTCGGGTGGTCAGCCCCAGCATTTT	CASSYGSGGQPQHF
.	TRBD1	TRBV5-6	15	TRBJ1-5	TGTGCCAGCAGCTTCCGGGACAGCAAAAATCAGCCCCAGCATTTT	CASSFRDSKNQPQHF
.	.	TRBV7-7	19	TRBJ2-2	TGTGCTAGCAGCTTAGCGCTTACCAGTAGCCCGGGGAACACCGGGGAGCTGTTTTTT	CASSLALTSSPGNTGELFF
.	.	TRBV29-1	14	TRBJ2-7	TGCAGCGTTACCCATGGGCGGGGACCCTACGAGCAGTACTTC	CSVTHGRGPYEQYF
.	.	TRBV18	14	TRBJ2-1	TGTGCCAGCTCACCAACGAGGGGGGACAATGAGCAGTTCTTC	CASSPTRGDNEQFF
.	TRBD1	TRBV2	15	TRBJ2-7	TGTGCCAGCCAGGACTCGACAGGGAACCTTTACGAGCAGTACTTC	CASQDSTGNLYEQYF
.	.	TRBV6-6	14	TRBJ1-3	TGTGCCAGCAACACCGGGTTCTCTGGAAACACCATATATTTT	CASNTGFSGNTIYF
.	.	TRBV28	12	TRBJ1-5	TGTGCCAGCACTCCCAGCAATCAGCCCCAGCATTTT	CASTPSNQPQHF
.	.	TRBV11-3	14	TRBJ2-1	TGTGCCAGCAGCTTCTCCGGGACCACAAATGAGCAGTTCTTC	CASSFSGTTNEQFF
.	.	TRBV9	15	TRBJ2-7	TGTGCCAGCAGCGTCGGGGGCGACGTTACTTACGAGCAGTACTTC	CASSVGGDVTYEQYF
.	.	TRBV5-8	11	TRBJ1-1	TGTGCCAGCAGTCAGTTTTCTGAAGCTTTCTTT	CASSQFSEAFF
.	.	TRBV4-3	21	TRBJ1-2	TGCGCCAGCAGCCAAGAATGGAGTGTGGGCAGGGCCCTTTTAGCTAACTATGGCTACACCTTC	CASSQEWSVGRALLANYGYTF
.	TRBD2	TRBV4-2	17	TRBJ2-1	TGTGCCAGCAGCCAGGACCTCGGGACTAGCTTCTCCAATGAGCAGTTCTTC	CASSQDLGTSFSNEQFF
.	.	TRBV9	16	TRBJ1-4	TGTGCCAGCAGCGTAGGCGGAGGGATGGCTAATGAAAAACTGTTTTTT	CASSVGGGMANEKLFF
.	.	TRBV4-2	13	TRBJ2-1	TGTGCCAGCAGCCAAGAACGGTGGAATGAGCAGTTCTTC	CASSQERWNEQFF
.	.	TRBV19	15	TRBJ2-1	TGTGCCAGTATTGGGGCTCGGCTAGCCGGCAATGAGCAGTTCTTC	CASIGARLAGNEQFF
.	TRBD2	TRBV29-1	15	TRBJ2-1	TGCAGCGTGCCTTCGGGGCTAGCGGATTACAATGAGCAGTTCTTC	CSVPSGLADYNEQFF
.	.	TRBV11-2	15	TRBJ2-2	TGTGCCAGCAGCTTACTAGGGGAGAACACCGGGGAGCTGTTTTTT	CASSLLGENTGELFF
once	.	TRBV18	14	TRBJ2-1	TGTGCCAGCTCTCCGGCCGGCGGGGCTAATGAGCAGTTCTTC	CASSPAGGANEQFF
.	.	TRBV6-6	12	TRBJ2-3	TGTGCCAGTCAAGACCCTCGAGATACGCAGTATTTT	CASQDPRDTQYF
once	.	TRBV7-8	11	TRBJ2-3	TGTGCCAGCAGCTCAAGTGATACGCAGTATTTT	CASSSSDTQYF
once	.	TRBV4-2	16	TRBJ1-2	TGTGCCAGCAGCCCCCCCTTAGACACAGCTAACTATGGCTACACCTTC	CASSPPLDTANYGYTF
.	.	TRBV11-2	12	TRBJ1-2	TGTGCCAGCAGCTTCGAGGTCGATGGCTACACCTTC	CASSFEVDGYTF
.	.	TRBV6-5	15	TRBJ2-7	TGTGCCAGCAGTTCCGCCGGGACTCCAGTACACGAGCAGTACTTC	CASSSAGTPVHEQYF
.	.	TRBV9	15	TRBJ2-3	TGTGCCAGCAGCGAACAACACACTGGCGCAGATACGCAGTATTTT	CASSEQHTGADTQYF
.	TRBD2	TRBV7-2	15	TRBJ2-1	TGTGCCAGCAGCCCTAGCGGATGGTATTCCAATGAGCAGTTCTTC	CASSPSGWYSNEQFF
.	TRBD2	TRBV5-1	14	TRBJ2-1	TGCGCCAGCAGCCCGACTAGCGGGGTCAATGAGCAGTTCTTC	CASSPTSGVNEQFF
once	TRBD1	TRBV5-1	17	TRBJ2-2	TGCGCCAGCAGCGAGAATACAGGGGCTATGAACACCGGGGAGCTGTTTTTT	CASSENTGAMNTGELFF
.	.	TRBV9	15	TRBJ2-7	TGTGCCAGCAGCCCCGTCGGGGGACGGATCTACGAGCAGTACTTC	CASSPVGGRIYEQYF
.	TRBD1	TRBV30	14	TRBJ2-2	TGTGCCTGGGAGACAGGGGTAGGACCCGGGGAGCTGTTTTTT	CAWETGVGPGELFF
medium-sized	TRBD1	TRBV7-9	14	TRBJ1-2	TGTGCCAGCAGCTTCGCAGGGGGCGAGGGTGGCTACACCTTC	CASSFAGGEGGYTF
.	TRBD2	TRBV18	20	TRBJ2-2	TGTGCCAGCTCACCCCGTCCGGTGATCGGGACTAGCGGGAACACCGGGGAGCTGTTTTTT	CASSPRPVIGTSGNTGELFF
.	TRBD2	TRBV4-3	17	TRBJ2-1	TGCGCCAGCAGCCAAGAGGAGCTAGCGGACTCCTACAATGAGCAGTTCTTC	CASSQEELADSYNEQFF
.	.	TRBV9	14	TRBJ1-1	TGTGCCAGCAGCGTAGTTCGGGGGGTTACTGAAGCTTTCTTT	CASSVVRGVTEAFF